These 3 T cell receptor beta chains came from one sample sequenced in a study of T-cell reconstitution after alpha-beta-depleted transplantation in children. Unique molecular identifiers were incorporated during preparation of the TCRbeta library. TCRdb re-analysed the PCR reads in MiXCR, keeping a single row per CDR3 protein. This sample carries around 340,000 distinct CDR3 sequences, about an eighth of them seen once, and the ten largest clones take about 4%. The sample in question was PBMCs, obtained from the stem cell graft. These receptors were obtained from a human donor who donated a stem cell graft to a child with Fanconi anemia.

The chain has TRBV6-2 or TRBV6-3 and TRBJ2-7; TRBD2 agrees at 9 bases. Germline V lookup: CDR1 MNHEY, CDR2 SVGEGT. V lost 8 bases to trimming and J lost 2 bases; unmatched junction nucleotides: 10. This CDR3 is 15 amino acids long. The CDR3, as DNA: TGTGCCAGCGCGGGGGGGGCTTCCCTGCCCTACGAGCAGTACTTC. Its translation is CASAGGASLPYEQYF.

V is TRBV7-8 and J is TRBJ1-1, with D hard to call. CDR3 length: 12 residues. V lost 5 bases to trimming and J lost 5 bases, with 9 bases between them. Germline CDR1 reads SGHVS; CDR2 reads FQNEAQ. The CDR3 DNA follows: TGTGCCAGCAGCCCCGGGAGGACTGAAGCTTTCTTT. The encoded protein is CASSPGRTEAFF.

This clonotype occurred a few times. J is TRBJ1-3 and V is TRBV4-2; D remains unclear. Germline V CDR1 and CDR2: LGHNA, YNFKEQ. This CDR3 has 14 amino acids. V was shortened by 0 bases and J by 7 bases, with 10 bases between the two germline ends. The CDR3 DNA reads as TGTGCCAGCAGCCAAGAGCCACTGGGGAACACCATATATTTT. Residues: CASSQEPLGNTIYF.